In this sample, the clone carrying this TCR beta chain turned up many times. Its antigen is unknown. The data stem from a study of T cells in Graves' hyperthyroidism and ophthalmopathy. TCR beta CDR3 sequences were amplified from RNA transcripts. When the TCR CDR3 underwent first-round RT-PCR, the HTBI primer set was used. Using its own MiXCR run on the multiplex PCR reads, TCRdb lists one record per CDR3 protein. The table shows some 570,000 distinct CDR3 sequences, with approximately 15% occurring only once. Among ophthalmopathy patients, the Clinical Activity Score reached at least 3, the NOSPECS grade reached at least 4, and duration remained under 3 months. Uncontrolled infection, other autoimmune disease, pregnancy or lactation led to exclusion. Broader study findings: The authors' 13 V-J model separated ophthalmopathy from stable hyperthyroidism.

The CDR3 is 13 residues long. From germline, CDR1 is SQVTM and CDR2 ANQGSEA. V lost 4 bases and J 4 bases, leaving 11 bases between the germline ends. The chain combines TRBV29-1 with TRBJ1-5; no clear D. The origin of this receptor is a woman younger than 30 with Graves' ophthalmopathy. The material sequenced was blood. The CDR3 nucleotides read TGCAGCGTTGTCCAGGAGGCAAATCAGCCCCAGCATTTT. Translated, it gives CSVVQEANQPQHF.